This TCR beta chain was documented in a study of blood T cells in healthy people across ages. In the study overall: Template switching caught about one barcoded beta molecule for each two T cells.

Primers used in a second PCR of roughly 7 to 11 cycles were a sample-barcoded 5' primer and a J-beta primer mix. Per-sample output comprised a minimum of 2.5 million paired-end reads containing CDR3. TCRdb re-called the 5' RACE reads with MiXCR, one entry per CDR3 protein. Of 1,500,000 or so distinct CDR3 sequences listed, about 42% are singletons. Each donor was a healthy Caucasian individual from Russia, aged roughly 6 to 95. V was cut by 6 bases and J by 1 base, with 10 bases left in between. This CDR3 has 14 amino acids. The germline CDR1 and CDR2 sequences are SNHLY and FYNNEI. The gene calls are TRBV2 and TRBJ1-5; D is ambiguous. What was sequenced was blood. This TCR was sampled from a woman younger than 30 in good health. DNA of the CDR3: TGTGCCAGCAGCGGCCTGTACAGCAATCAGCCCCAGCATTTT. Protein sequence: CASSGLYSNQPQHF.